This record covers a single T cell receptor beta chain. These data originate in a study of naive and memory T cell subsets. A UMI-containing oligonucleotide was joined by 3' ligation to the TCR cDNA template. CDR1 is SQVTM, CDR2 ANQGSEA, per germline. This CDR3 contains 13 residues. Four PCR rounds used nested alpha and beta constant region primers plus the SP2 primer. MiXCR, run by TCRdb on the 5' RACE reads, gives a single entry per CDR3 protein. Of tens of thousands of distinct CDR3 sequences listed, 5.5% to 8.5% are singletons. The receptor was derived from a male donor in good health. The chain joins TRBV29-1 to TRBJ1-2; possible D gene TRBD1, 6 bases. CDR3 DNA: TGCATCGCTGAGACAGGATCTAACTATGGCTACACCTTC. Translation gives CIAETGSNYGYTF.